This section outlines one T cell receptor (beta chain) sequence together with its context. Target depth was 1 in 200,000 to 1 in 1 million T cells, about 10x per clonotype. The protocol was immunoSEQ multiplex PCR, while the TCRdb copy is restricted to in-frame clones and leaves out a portion. The table shows hundreds of thousands of clones, with 70% occurring only once. The length of the CDR3 is 14 residues. The germline V gene has CDR1 KGHSH and CDR2 LQKENI. The V gene lost 0 bases and the J gene lost 4 bases, with 10 bases spanning the gap. This sample is drawn from a study of cytotoxic CD8 clonotypes in ibrutinib-treated CLL. At the level of the study: Responses comprised 25 or so partial and 2 complete; at median about 71 months, roughly 15 remained remitted and about twelve progressed.

This clonotype was sampled from a human donor with chronic lymphocytic leukemia. The chain carries TRBV18 and TRBJ2-7; maybe TRBD2 (5 bases). Sequenced here: PBMCs, sampled after 24 months of ibrutinib treatment. The CDR3 nucleotides read TGTGCCAGCTCACCACCGACTAAAAGGTACGAGCAGTACTTC. This gives the protein CASSPPTKRYEQYF.